This T cell receptor (beta chain) was identified in a study of regulatory T cells in long-lasting Graves disease. This clonotype was counted many times. HTBI primers from iRepertoire and Arm-PCR of CDR3 regions yielded the TCR beta libraries. TCRdb re-derived calls from the multiplex PCR reads in MiXCR, one entry per CDR3 protein. The table has about 430,000 distinct CDR3 sequences, roughly 15% seen once. Time point in this sample: newly diagnosed GD, antithyroid drugs for less than 3 months. The TCR library was prepared using RNA isolated from PBMCs. These data were also reused for a study on T cells in Graves' hyperthyroidism and ophthalmopathy.

The TCR comes from a woman in her thirties or forties with Graves disease. The sample was peripheral blood mononuclear cells (PBMCs), taken at new diagnosis, from a patient treated with antithyroid drugs.

CDR3 amino acids: CASRDSSTGELFF. As DNA, the CDR3 is TGTGCCAGCAGAGACAGTAGCACCGGGGAGCTGTTTTTT. The rearrangement links TRBV2 to TRBJ2-2, with D perhaps matching TRBD1 (5 bases). This CDR3 spans 13 amino acids. Germline values: CDR1 SNHLY, CDR2 FYNNEI. Trimming took off 6 bases at V and 4 bases at J, with 9 bases between the two ends.